Reported below is one T cell receptor beta chain. In germline, CDR1 is SGHAT, CDR2 FQNNGV. Deletions cut 0 bases from V and 4 bases from J, with 13 bases between. This CDR3 has 15 amino acids. Data came from immunoSEQ multiplex PCR; TCRdb stores just in-frame clones and leaves some out. Of 95,000 to 150,000 clones listed, roughly 90% are singletons. These data are taken from a study of blood T cell repertoires in COVID-19. The V gene is TRBV11-2, the J gene TRBJ2-7; the D gene is possibly TRBD1 (6 bases). Sequenced: peripheral blood. The sequence was collected from a man aged 35-49 years with acute or convalescent COVID-19. The CDR3 coding sequence is TGTGCCAGCAGCTTAGATAACAGGGTTGGGTACGAGCAGTACTTC. Translating it yields CASSLDNRVGYEQYF.